A selection of T cell receptor beta chains follows, all from one sample in a study of neurological immune-mediated disorders. TCRdb reprocessed the 5' RACE reads via MiXCR and lists one record per CDR3 protein. Of 55,000 to 60,000 distinct CDR3 sequences in the sample, 3% to 4.5% were seen once. Sample: PBMCs. These receptors were taken from a woman under 40 with multiple sclerosis. Both conserved end residues are part of each CDR3. A D gene is named only where the DNA matches it firmly. Not every row has a clone size; where given, it reads once, few, many or a size class.

NA,TRBV20-1,many,TRBJ2-7,TGCAGTGCCTCGGAGCCAGGCCCCTACGAGCAGTACTTC,CSASEPGPYEQYF
TRBD1,TRBV20-1,few,TRBJ2-1,TGCAGTGCTCCCCGGACAGGCCCGTTCAATGAGCAGTTCTTC,CSAPRTGPFNEQFF
NA,TRBV6-6,many,TRBJ1-2,TGTGCCAGCAGTTTTACGTTCTATGGCTACACCTTC,CASSFTFYGYTF
NA,TRBV29-1,many,TRBJ1-3,TGCAGCGTCGTCGGATTAACTGGAAACACCATATATTTT,CSVVGLTGNTIYF
TRBD1,TRBV4-3,many,TRBJ1-1,TGCGCCAGCAGCCAAACCCCGGACAGGGAAGCTTTCTTT,CASSQTPDREAFF
TRBD2,TRBV11-2,few,TRBJ2-3,TGTGCCAGCAGCCTATGGACTAGAACCACAGATACGCAGTATTTT,CASSLWTRTTDTQYF
TRBD1,TRBV7-2,many,TRBJ1-2,TGTGCCAGCAGAACAAGGACAGGGTCGGGTAGCTATGGCTACACCTTC,CASRTRTGSGSYGYTF
NA,TRBV20-1,many,TRBJ1-6,TGCAGTGCCAGAGAGGGGACGAACGTTGTCAACTTT,CSAREGTNVVNF
NA,TRBV20-1,many,TRBJ2-7,TGCAGTGCTAGACAGGGGGGGACCTACGAGCAGTACTTC,CSARQGGTYEQYF
TRBD1,TRBV20-1,many,TRBJ1-2,TGCAGTGCAACCCCAGGGGGCTATGGCTACACCTTC,CSATPGGYGYTF
NA,TRBV20-1,many,TRBJ2-7,TGCAGTGCCATCCGGGGTCCAGCTCCCCCATCGTACTACGAGCAGTACTTC,CSAIRGPAPPSYYEQYF
NA,TRBV20-1,many,TRBJ2-1,TGCAGTGCTAGAGATCCGCAAGGGCGGAGTGAGCAGTTCTTC,CSARDPQGRSEQFF
NA,TRBV20-1,many,TRBJ1-1,TGCAGTGCCGCCCCTACGGGACATAAGAACACTGAAGCTTTCTTT,CSAAPTGHKNTEAFF
NA,TRBV5-5,many,TRBJ1-5,TGTGCCAGCAGCACCCAGGGTGATAGCAATCAGCCCCAGCATTTT,CASSTQGDSNQPQHF
NA,TRBV5-1,many,TRBJ1-1,TGCGCCAGCAGCTTGGCCGGCAGCGAGGGGACTGAAGCTTTCTTT,CASSLAGSEGTEAFF
NA,TRBV6-5,many,TRBJ1-1,TGTGCCAGCAGTTACCGATACAGGGACCGGGTGATTAACACTGAAGCTTTCTTT,CASSYRYRDRVINTEAFF
NA,TRBV5-1,many,TRBJ2-1,TGCGCCAGCAGCTTAACCCTGGGGGACTACAATGAGCAGTTCTTC,CASSLTLGDYNEQFF
NA,TRBV9,many,TRBJ2-3,TGTGCCAGCAGCGTAGTGGCCTCCACAGATACGCAGTATTTT,CASSVVASTDTQYF
NA,TRBV18,NA,TRBJ2-3,TGTGCCAGCTCACCACTTCCTAGCGCGGCAGATACGCAGTATTTT,CASSPLPSAADTQYF
TRBD2,TRBV5-1,many,TRBJ2-7,TGCGCCAGCAGCTGGGGGACTAGCGGTAGCTCCTACGAGCAGTACTTC,CASSWGTSGSSYEQYF
NA,TRBV9,many,TRBJ2-1,TGTGCCAGCAGCTCGGTCAGTTCCTCCTACAATGAGCAGTTCTTC,CASSSVSSSYNEQFF
NA,TRBV7-2,many,TRBJ2-1,TGTGCCAGCAGCTTAGAGTCAGGGGTGTCTTACAATGAGCAGTTCTTC,CASSLESGVSYNEQFF
NA,TRBV10-3,many,TRBJ1-2,TGTGCCATCAGTGCCACAAACCTCAACTATGGCTACACCTTC,CAISATNLNYGYTF
NA,TRBV12-3/TRBV12-4,few,TRBJ2-3,TGTGCCAGCACCTGGACAAGCGGAAGAGATACGCAGTATTTT,CASTWTSGRDTQYF
NA,TRBV2,many,TRBJ2-1,TGTGCCAGCAATGGGGAGAGGGCTTACAATGAGCAGTTCTTC,CASNGERAYNEQFF